This T cell receptor beta chain was obtained from a study of blood T cell repertoires in COVID-19. About the study: Sites across the United States, Italy and Spain contributed samples from acute and convalescent COVID-19. Nucleic acid was either cDNA or gDNA, and it came from T cells, B-cell-depleted T cells, or PBMCs.

Per germline, CDR1 MDHEN and CDR2 SYDVKM. This CDR3 is built from 13 residues. The V and J ends lost 6 bases and 3 bases respectively, with 12 bases between them. This table comes from immunoSEQ multiplex PCR, and its TCRdb copy is limited to in-frame clones, with some not included. This table holds a few hundred thousand clones, roughly 83% found once. This receptor was obtained from a woman aged 45-60 years with acute or convalescent COVID-19. V is TRBV28 and J is TRBJ2-7; D unclear. The sample consisted of peripheral blood. CDR3 sequence (DNA): TGTGCCAGCAGCCTATATCCAATCTACGAGCAGTACTTC. This translates into CASSLYPIYEQYF.